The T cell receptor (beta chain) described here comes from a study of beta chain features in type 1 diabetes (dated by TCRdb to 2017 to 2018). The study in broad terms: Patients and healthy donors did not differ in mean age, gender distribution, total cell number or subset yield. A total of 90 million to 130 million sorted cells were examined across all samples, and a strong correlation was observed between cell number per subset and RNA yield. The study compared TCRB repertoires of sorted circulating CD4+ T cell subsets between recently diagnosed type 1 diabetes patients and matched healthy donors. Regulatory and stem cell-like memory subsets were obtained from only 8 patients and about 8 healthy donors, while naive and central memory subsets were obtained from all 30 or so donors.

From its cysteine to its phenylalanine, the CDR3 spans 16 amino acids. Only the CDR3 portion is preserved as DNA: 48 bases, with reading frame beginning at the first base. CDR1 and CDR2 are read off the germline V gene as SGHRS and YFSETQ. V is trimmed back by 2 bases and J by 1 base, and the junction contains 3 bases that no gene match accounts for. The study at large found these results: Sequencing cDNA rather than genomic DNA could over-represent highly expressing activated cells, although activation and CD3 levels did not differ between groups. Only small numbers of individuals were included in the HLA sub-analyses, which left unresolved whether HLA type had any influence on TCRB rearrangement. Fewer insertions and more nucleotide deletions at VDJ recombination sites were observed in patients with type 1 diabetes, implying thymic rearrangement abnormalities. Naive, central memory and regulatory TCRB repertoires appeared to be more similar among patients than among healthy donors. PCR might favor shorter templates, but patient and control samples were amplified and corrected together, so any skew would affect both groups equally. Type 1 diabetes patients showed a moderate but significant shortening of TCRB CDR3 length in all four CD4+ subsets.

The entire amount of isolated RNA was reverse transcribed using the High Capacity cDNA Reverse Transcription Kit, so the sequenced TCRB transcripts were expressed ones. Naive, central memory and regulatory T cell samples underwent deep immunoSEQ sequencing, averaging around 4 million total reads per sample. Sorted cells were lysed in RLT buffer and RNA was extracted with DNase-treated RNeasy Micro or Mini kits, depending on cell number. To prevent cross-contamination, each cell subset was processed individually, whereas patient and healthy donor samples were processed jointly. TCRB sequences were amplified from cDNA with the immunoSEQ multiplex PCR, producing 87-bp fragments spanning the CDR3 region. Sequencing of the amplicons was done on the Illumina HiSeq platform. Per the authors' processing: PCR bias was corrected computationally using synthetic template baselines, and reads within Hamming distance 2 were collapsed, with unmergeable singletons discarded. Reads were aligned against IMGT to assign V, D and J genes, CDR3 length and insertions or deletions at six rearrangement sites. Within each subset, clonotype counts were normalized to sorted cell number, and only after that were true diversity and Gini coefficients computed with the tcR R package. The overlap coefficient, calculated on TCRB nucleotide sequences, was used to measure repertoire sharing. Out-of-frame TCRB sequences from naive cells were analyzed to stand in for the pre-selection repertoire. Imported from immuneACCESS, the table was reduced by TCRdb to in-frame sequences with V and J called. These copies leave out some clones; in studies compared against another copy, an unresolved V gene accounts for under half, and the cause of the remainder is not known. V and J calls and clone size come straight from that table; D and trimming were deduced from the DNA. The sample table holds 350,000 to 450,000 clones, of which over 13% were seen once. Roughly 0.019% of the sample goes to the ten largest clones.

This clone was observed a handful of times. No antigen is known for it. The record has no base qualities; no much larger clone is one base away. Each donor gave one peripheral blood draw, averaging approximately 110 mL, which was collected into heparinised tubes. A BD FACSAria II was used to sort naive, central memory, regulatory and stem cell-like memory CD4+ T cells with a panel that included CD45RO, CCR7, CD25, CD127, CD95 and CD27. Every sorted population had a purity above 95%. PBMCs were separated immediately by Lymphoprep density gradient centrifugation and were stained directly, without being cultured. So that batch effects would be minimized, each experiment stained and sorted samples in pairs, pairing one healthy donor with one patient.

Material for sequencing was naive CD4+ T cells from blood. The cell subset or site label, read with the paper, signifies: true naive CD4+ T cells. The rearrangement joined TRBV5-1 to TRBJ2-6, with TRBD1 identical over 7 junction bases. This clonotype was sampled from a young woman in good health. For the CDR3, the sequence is CASSFGQVSGANVLTF. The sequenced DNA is TGCGCCAGCAGCTTCGGACAGGTTTCTGGGGCCAACGTCCTGACTTTC.